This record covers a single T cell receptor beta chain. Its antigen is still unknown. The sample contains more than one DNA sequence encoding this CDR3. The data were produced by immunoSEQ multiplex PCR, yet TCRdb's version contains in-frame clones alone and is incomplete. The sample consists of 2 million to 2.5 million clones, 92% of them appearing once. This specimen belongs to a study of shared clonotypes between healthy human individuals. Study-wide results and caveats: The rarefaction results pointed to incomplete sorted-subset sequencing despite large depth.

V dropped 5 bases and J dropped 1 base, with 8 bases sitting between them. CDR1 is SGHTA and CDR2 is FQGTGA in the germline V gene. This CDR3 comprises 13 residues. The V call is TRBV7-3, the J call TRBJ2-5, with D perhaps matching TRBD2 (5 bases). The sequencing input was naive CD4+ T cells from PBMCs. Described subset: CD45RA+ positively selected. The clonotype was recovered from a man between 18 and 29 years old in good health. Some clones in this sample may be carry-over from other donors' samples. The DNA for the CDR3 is TGTGCCAGCAGCCGGGGTACCCAAGAGACCCAGTACTTC. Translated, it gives CASSRGTQETQYF.